The present T cell receptor (beta chain) was sequenced within a study of T-cell reconstitution after alpha-beta-depleted transplantation in children (dated by TCRdb to 2016 to 2018). Study-level background: Using TCR repertoire profiling, the study quantitatively followed how T-cell immune reconstitution unfolded in children after TCRalphabeta/CD19-depleted allogeneic hematopoietic cell transplantation. Here is what the overall study found, with its caveats: In some patients, the high TCRbeta diversity seen at day 60 was put down to recipient T cells and intrathymic progenitors that had survived conditioning. Over subsequent months, a decline in hyperexpanded clone frequencies was noted, and after one year, T-cell counts and TCRbeta diversity were mostly ascribed to newly produced T cells. About two months after transplant, the apparently early recovery of alphabetaT-cell counts reportedly depended on just several hundred clones that had expanded rapidly and came from non-depleted graft cells.

The library was generated by PCR. The data were produced on an Illumina HiSeq 2500. TCR library preparation used molecular barcoding, with unique molecular identifiers applied to normalize quantification of the TCRbeta repertoire. TCRdb reprocessing: public reads trimmed at Q25 with fastp, clones called with MiXCR, in-frame beta chains kept. Identical CDR3 proteins give one entry, which carries the most common genes and DNA. The sample table records 60,000 to 70,000 distinct CDR3 sequences; roughly 5.2% of these occur just once. The ten top clones hold 18% of the sample. The sample's treatment or condition label, decoded: allogeneic hematopoietic cell transplantation with graft depleted of TCRalphabeta T cells and CD19 B cells. TCRalphabeta/CD19-depleted allogeneic hematopoietic cell grafts were given to the transplant recipients, all of whom were children. Measured from the cysteine to the phenylalanine, the CDR3 is 15 residues long. Only CDR3 DNA remains: 45 bases, in frame from the first base. Taken from the germline V gene, the CDR1 and CDR2 loops are MGHDK and SYGVNS. V is shortened by 5 bases, J by 1 base, and the region joining them spans 14 bases.

This clonotype was detected many times. The antigen it recognizes is unknown. No base qualities exist here, and no much larger clone lies one base off it. This specimen consisted of PBMCs, mostly from graft donor cells, obtained 180 days after TCRalphabeta/CD19-depleted stem cell transplant. This chain is built from TRBV25-1 and TRBJ1-1, with TRBD1 as a weak D call on 5 bases. This receptor was taken from a boy under two years old who had a stem cell transplant for acute myeloid leukemia, so the T cells may come from the graft donor. For the CDR3, the sequence is CASSSRQSRNTEAFF. The base sequence is TGTGCCAGCAGTTCTCGACAGAGTCGGAACACTGAAGCTTTCTTT.